One sample yielded the 21 T cell receptor beta chains listed below, sequenced in a study of regulatory T cells in long-lasting Graves disease. CDR3 regions were amplified by Arm-PCR using iRepertoire HTBI primers to build TCR beta libraries. Via MiXCR, TCRdb re-called the multiplex PCR reads, giving one row per CDR3 protein. The repertoire consists of roughly 380,000 distinct CDR3 sequences, with 16% occurring once and the leading ten covering less than 35%. Noted time point: newly diagnosed GD, antithyroid drugs for less than 3 months. With RNA extracted from PBMCs as input, the TCR library was made. Another study also made use of these data, one on T cells in Graves' hyperthyroidism and ophthalmopathy.

Material: peripheral blood mononuclear cells (PBMCs), obtained at new diagnosis, from a patient treated with antithyroid drugs. The receptors were gathered from a man aged 40-49 years with Graves disease.

This clonotype was seen more than once but under ten times. J is TRBJ2-2 and V is TRBV27; TRBD1 is a possible D gene (5 bases). Trimming shortened V by 7 bases and J by 5 bases, and 17 bases separated the two germline ends. The CDR3 length is 15 residues. CDR1 is MNHEY and CDR2 is SMNVEV in the germline V gene (reference sequence). CDR3 in DNA: TGTGCCAGCAACGCATGGGGCCCACGGACCGGGGAGCTGTTTTTT. It is translated as CASNAWGPRTGELFF.

The table lists this clonotype with many counts. The chain has TRBV2 and TRBJ2-3; no reliable D call. CDR1 and CDR2 (germline): SNHLY, FYNNEI. V lost 4 bases, J lost 1 base, and 6 bases lay in between. CDR3 size: 13 residues. This CDR3 is CASSVVRTDTQYF. CDR3 DNA sequence: TGTGCCAGCAGTGTAGTCCGCACAGATACGCAGTATTTT.

In this sample, this clonotype turned up many times. The chain combines TRBV5-1 with TRBJ2-1, with TRBD1 identical over 11 bases. There are 15 residues in the CDR3. Trimming took 4 bases from V and 2 from J; bases not matched to a gene: 2. Germline V gene sequence: CDR1 SGHRS, CDR2 YFSETQ. The CDR3 protein is CASSAGQGAYNEQFF. The CDR3 DNA follows: TGCGCCAGCAGCGCGGGACAGGGGGCCTACAATGAGCAGTTCTTC.

This clonotype was detected many times. CDR3 DNA: TGTGCCAGCAGCACATACAGGGAAAGTTACGAGCAGTACTTC. It specifies CASSTYRESYEQYF. This chain connects TRBV27 to TRBJ2-7, with D possibly TRBD1 on 6 matching bases. V lost 6 bases and J 4 bases, leaving 16 bases between the germline ends. The CDR3 has 14 residues. CDR1 and CDR2 from the germline V gene are MNHEY and SMNVEV (reference sequence).

A note on this clonotype: A single base separates this from a much larger clone, so it may be a read error. This chain links TRBV7-9 with TRBJ1-1; 7 positions agree with TRBD1. CDR1 SEHNR and CDR2 FQNEAQ come from the germline V gene (reference sequence). There are 15 residues in the CDR3. J lost 1 base, V lost 1 base, and 3 bases had no gene match. The CDR3 DNA follows: TGTGCCAGCAGCTTAGTGGCAGGGGGGAACACTGAAGCTTTCTTT. Residues: CASSLVAGGNTEAFF.

Comment on this clonotype: A much larger clone lies a single base off, so this may be a read error. The rearrangement joins TRBV9 to TRBJ1-1, with a weak D call TRBD1 (5 bases). The CDR3 has 17 residues. The ends were cut back, 0 bases at V and 1 base at J, with 16 bases in the middle. Germline V gene sequence: CDR1 SGDLS, CDR2 YYNGEE. DNA for the CDR3: TGTGCCAGCAGCGTAGAAGGATGGCACAGGAAGAACACTGAAGCTTTCTTT. It yields the protein CASSVEGWHRKNTEAFF.

The CDR3 bases are TGTGCCAGCAGCTCCCGGCCATCGACCAAAAACATTCAGTACTTC. This gives the protein CASSSRPSTKNIQYF. This chain connects TRBV11-2 to TRBJ2-4, with D hard to call. This CDR3 has 15 residues. Per germline, CDR1 SGHAT and CDR2 FQNNGV. V dropped 4 bases and J dropped 2 bases, with 12 bases sitting between them.

V gene TRBV29-1 combines with J gene TRBJ2-1, with 7 bases matching TRBD1. V shed 5 bases and J 1 base; nucleotides not matched to a gene: 8. The CDR3 contains 15 residues. CDR1 is SQVTM and CDR2 is ANQGSEA in the germline V gene. The CDR3 spells CSVPRGRGSYNEQFF. CDR3 nucleotides: TGCAGCGTTCCGAGGGGGCGAGGTTCCTACAATGAGCAGTTCTTC.

This clonotype was recorded many times. This chain joins TRBV7-3 and TRBJ2-1, with TRBD2 as a possible D gene (5 bases). The CDR3 extends over 14 amino acids. The germline V gene has CDR1 SGHTA and CDR2 FQGTGA. Trimming shortened V by 4 bases and J by 5 bases, and 12 bases separated the two germline ends. The DNA of the CDR3 is TGTGCCAGCAGCTCCACACCCGGGAACAATGAGCAGTTCTTC. This translates into CASSSTPGNNEQFF.

V usage is TRBV20-1 and J usage is TRBJ2-2, with no clear D. CDR3 length: 14 residues. The V end lost 6 bases, the J end lost 5 bases, and 16 bases lay between the germline ends. Germline CDR1 is DFQATT and CDR2 is SNEGSKA (reference sequence). CDR3 nucleotide sequence: TGCAGTGCCCGGACGGTAAAAGTAACCGGGGAGCTGTTTTTT. Its translation: CSARTVKVTGELFF.

At least ten counts were recorded for this clonotype. J is TRBJ2-7 and V is TRBV27, with 9 nucleotides matching TRBD2. This CDR3 has 14 residues. From germline, CDR1 is MNHEY and CDR2 SMNVEV (reference sequence). V shed 3 bases, J shed 9 bases, and the junction held 9 bases outside the gene matches. The CDR3 DNA is TGTGCCAGCAGTTTCGGCGGGGGGGGCGACAGGCAGTACTTC. Residues: CASSFGGGGDRQYF.

As for this clonotype: This may arise from a read error, as a much more abundant clone is one base away. The rearrangement uses TRBV7-9 and TRBJ2-2; 10 bases line up with TRBD2. The CDR3 runs 16 residues. The ends lost 4 bases at V and 1 base at J; junction bases unmatched: 3. Germline CDR1 and CDR2: SEHNR and FQNEAQ (reference sequence). The CDR3, as DNA: TGTGCCAGCAGCTGTACTAGCGGGAAGAACACCGGGGAGCTGTTTTTT. Translation: CASSCTSGKNTGELFF.

This clonotype was observed at least ten times. V usage is TRBV19 and J usage is TRBJ2-6; D remains unclear. The CDR3 contains 18 residues. The germline V and J ends were trimmed by 1 base and 0 bases, with 13 bases remaining between them. CDR1 LNHDA and CDR2 SQIVND come from the germline V gene (reference sequence). CDR3 sequence reads: CASSIGGGYLSGANVLTF. CDR3 bases: TGTGCCAGTAGTATAGGCGGCGGCTACCTCTCTGGGGCCAACGTCCTGACTTTC.

This clonotype was recorded at least ten times. The V call is TRBV28, the J call TRBJ1-4, with 8 nucleotides matching TRBD1. The J segment lost 5 bases and the V segment lost 7 bases, leaving 6 bases of the junction unmatched. CDR3 length: 14 amino acids. CDR1 MDHEN and CDR2 SYDVKM come from the germline V gene. CDR3 coding DNA: TGTGCCAGCATCTCCAGGGGGCGCAATGAAAAACTGTTTTTT. It yields the protein CASISRGRNEKLFF.

This clonotype was detected once. The V call is TRBV2, the J call TRBJ2-5; D may be TRBD1 (5 bases). Trimming took 7 bases from V and 3 from J, leaving 9 bases between them. CDR3 length equals 12 residues. Germline V CDR1 and CDR2: SNHLY, FYNNEI. CDR3 region: CASTKGEETQYF. The CDR3 region has the DNA TGTGCCAGCACGAAAGGGGAAGAGACCCAGTACTTC.

The chain links TRBV7-3 to TRBJ2-2, with D tentatively TRBD1 (5 bases). CDR3 length: 17 amino acids. CDR1 and CDR2 (germline): SGHTA, FQGTGA. V was cut by 3 bases and J by 1 base, with 15 bases left in between. CDR3 bases: TGTGCCAGCAGCTTTTCAGGGCTTGGAATGAACACCGGGGAGCTGTTTTTT. Translating it yields CASSFSGLGMNTGELFF.

This clonotype has only a few counts. The rearrangement links TRBV5-4 to TRBJ2-3, with 10 bases fitting TRBD2. J gave up 2 bases and V 5 bases, and 5 bases lay outside the gene matches. The CDR3 consists of 15 residues. Germline V gene data show CDR1 as SGHNT and CDR2 as YYREEE (reference sequence). In DNA, the CDR3 is TGTGCCAGCAGGTGGGGACTAGCGCCCACAGATACGCAGTATTTT. Translated: CASRWGLAPTDTQYF.

This clonotype was detected only a few times. The chain is built from TRBV2 and TRBJ2-7, with 9 bases fitting TRBD2. The CDR3 contains 13 residues. The germline V gene encodes CDR1 SNHLY and CDR2 FYNNEI. With 4 bases clipped from V and 13 bases from J, the junction kept 11 bases outside the gene matches. The CDR3 here is CASSVLLSGGLYF. CDR3 DNA: TGTGCCAGCAGTGTCCTCTTGAGCGGGGGGCTATACTTC.

This clonotype was detected many times. This chain connects TRBV12-3 or TRBV12-4 to TRBJ2-2; either TRBD1 or TRBD2 may fit D (6 bases each). This CDR3 spans 16 amino acids. Trimming left V 7 bases short and J 5 bases short, with 20 bases between. CDR3 protein: CASTLGAGRFTGELFF. CDR3 bases: TGTGCCAGCACTTTGGGGGCAGGGAGGTTTACCGGGGAGCTGTTTTTT.

The table lists this clonotype with many counts. V and J are TRBV28 and TRBJ2-3; 9 bases line up with TRBD1. The CDR3 has 18 amino acids. The trim removed 3 bases at V and 6 bases at J, leaving 16 bases unmatched. Germline V gene data show CDR1 as MDHEN and CDR2 as SYDVKM. The CDR3 reads CASSFTFLGQGIGDTQYF. The CDR3 DNA is TGTGCCAGCAGTTTTACGTTCCTGGGACAGGGAATTGGGGATACGCAGTATTTT.

At least ten counts were recorded for this clonotype. The rearrangement uses TRBV29-1 and TRBJ2-5; 8 bases map to TRBD2. The CDR3 is 13 amino acids. The germline CDR1 and CDR2 sequences are SQVTM and ANQGSEA. Losses at the gene ends were 4 bases for V and 5 bases for J; bases not matched to a gene: 6. CDR3 DNA sequence: TGCAGCGTTGCGGCGGGGGGCCAGGAGACCCAGTACTTC. It yields the protein CSVAAGGQETQYF.